This TCR beta chain derives from a study of T cells in Graves' hyperthyroidism and ophthalmopathy. Study findings and constraints: By a 13 V-J model, ophthalmopathy was set apart from stable hyperthyroidism. Also found in blood were most expanded thyroid clonotypes above 0.001.

This clonotype was detected ten times or more. Antigen unknown. Per germline, CDR1 LNHDA and CDR2 SQIVND (reference sequence). With V trimmed by 9 bases and J by 3 bases, 17 bases remained unmatched. The CDR3 has 18 amino acids. Template material for amplifying TCR beta CDR3 regions consisted of RNA transcripts. First-round RT-PCR of the TCR CDR3 relied on the HTBI primer set. TCRdb itself ran the multiplex PCR reads through MiXCR, one entry per CDR3 protein. The repertoire holds 93,000 or so distinct CDR3 sequences, with 40% to 50% as singletons. The TCR sequence derives from a man aged 40-50 years with Graves' hyperthyroidism. The chain links TRBV19 to TRBJ2-1; 10 bases are shared with TRBD2. The source material was blood. The CDR3 region has the DNA TGTGCCAGCAGGACTAGCGGAACAACTCACGGGGGCTACAATGAGCAGTTCTTC. Amino acid sequence: CASRTSGTTHGGYNEQFF.